Listed below are T cell receptor beta chains from one sample, sequenced in a study of blood T cell repertoires in COVID-19. Data came from immunoSEQ multiplex PCR; TCRdb stores just in-frame clones and leaves some out. The sample has under 25,000 clones; 80% to 85% are singletons. What was sequenced was peripheral blood. The receptor set was obtained from a woman aged 80 or older with acute or convalescent COVID-19. Both conserved end residues are part of each CDR3. D genes are given only for firm matches. Clone sizes are given selectively: once, few, many, or a class where the clone is expanded.

>16|NA|TRBD2|TRBJ2-5|TRBV14
CASSPERGVRQETQYF
TGTGCCAGCAGCCCCGAGCGGGGGGTTAGGCAAGAGACCCAGTACTTC
>14|NA|TRBD1|TRBJ2-5|TRBV9
CASSGGQPQETQYF
TGTGCCAGCAGCGGGGGACAGCCCCAAGAGACCCAGTACTTC
>14|once|TRBD1|TRBJ2-3|TRBV10-3
CAIGGDRETDTQYF
TGTGCCATCGGAGGGGACAGGGAAACAGATACGCAGTATTTT
>13|NA|NA|TRBJ2-3|TRBV24-1
CATSHAGTDTQYF
TGTGCCACCTCTCATGCAGGCACAGATACGCAGTATTTT
>14|few|NA|TRBJ1-1|TRBV7-2
CASSLIGRDTEAFF
TGTGCCAGCAGCTTAATAGGGAGGGACACTGAAGCTTTCTTT
>17|NA|TRBD1|TRBJ2-1|TRBV7-2
CASSLVLTGGSYNEQFF
TGTGCCAGCAGCTTAGTCCTGACAGGGGGCTCCTACAATGAGCAGTTCTTC
>15|few|NA|TRBJ1-6|TRBV5-1
CASSLDSGNNSPLHF
TGCGCCAGCAGCTTGGACAGCGGGAATAATTCACCCCTCCACTTT
>15|NA|NA|TRBJ1-1|TRBV28
CASRIGGRMNTEAFF
TGTGCCAGCAGAATAGGGGGTAGGATGAACACTGAAGCTTTCTTT
>12|few|NA|TRBJ2-7|TRBV11-3
CASSLTAYEQYF
TGTGCCAGCAGCTTGACAGCCTACGAGCAGTACTTC
>12|few|NA|TRBJ1-1|TRBV12-3/TRBV12-4
CASSHTVIEAFF
TGTGCCAGCAGTCACACAGTGATCGAAGCTTTCTTT
>13|NA|NA|TRBJ2-1|TRBV27
CASSLYSGNEQFF
TGTGCCAGCAGTTTATATAGCGGCAATGAGCAGTTCTTC
>20|NA|TRBD1|TRBJ1-5|TRBV6-1
CASSAQFWGLQGASNQPQHF
TGTGCCAGCAGTGCTCAATTTTGGGGCTTACAGGGGGCTAGCAATCAGCCCCAGCATTTT
>15|NA|TRBD1|TRBJ1-5|TRBV6-5
CASNADRGSNQPQHF
TGTGCCAGCAATGCTGACAGGGGGTCAAATCAGCCCCAGCATTTT
>14|NA|NA|TRBJ2-2|TRBV2
CASSGDSVTGELFF
TGTGCCAGCAGTGGTGATTCAGTCACCGGGGAGCTGTTTTTT
>14|NA|TRBD1|TRBJ1-1|TRBV5-1
CASSNPTGGTEAFF
TGCGCCAGCAGCAACCCGACAGGGGGGACTGAAGCTTTCTTT
>12|NA|NA|TRBJ1-6|TRBV7-2
CASSLPRSPLHF
TGTGCCAGCAGCCTTCCCCGTTCACCCCTCCACTTT
>16|NA|TRBD2|TRBJ2-1|TRBV29-1
CSVTGLAGLSYNEQFF
TGCAGCGTTACCGGACTAGCGGGGCTTTCCTACAATGAGCAGTTCTTC
>14|NA|NA|TRBJ1-1|TRBV6-6
CASSYPESNTEAFF
TGTGCCAGCAGTTACCCGGAGTCGAACACTGAAGCTTTCTTT
>17|once|TRBD2|TRBJ2-2|TRBV27
CASSLSLAGGGTGELFF
TGTGCCAGCAGTTTATCACTAGCGGGAGGAGGCACCGGGGAGCTGTTTTTT
>17|NA|TRBD1|TRBJ2-3|TRBV3-1/TRBV3-2
CASSSVAGTDYTDTQYF
TGTGCCAGCAGCTCTGTAGCCGGGACAGACTACACAGATACGCAGTATTTT
>16|once|NA|TRBJ2-5|TRBV27
CASRPTWGPGLETQYF
TGTGCCAGCAGGCCGACTTGGGGGCCGGGGTTGGAGACCCAGTACTTC
>14|NA|TRBD1|TRBJ1-1|TRBV11-2
CASSQSTGSTEAFF
TGTGCCAGCAGCCAATCGACAGGGAGCACTGAAGCTTTCTTT
>16|NA|TRBD1|TRBJ1-3|TRBV7-9
CAYPRDRAGSGNTIYF
TGTGCGTACCCCCGAGACAGGGCGGGCTCTGGAAACACCATATATTTT
>13|NA|NA|TRBJ1-2|TRBV6-5
CASSTPGGRGYTF
TGTGCCAGCAGTACCCCGGGGGGAAGGGGCTACACCTTC
>16|NA|TRBD1|TRBJ2-3|TRBV7-2
CASSSAYATGVDTQYF
TGTGCCAGCAGCTCTGCCTATGCGACAGGGGTCGATACGCAGTATTTT
>15|NA|NA|TRBJ2-2|TRBV27
CASSLGGTNTGELFF
TGTGCCAGCAGCTTAGGCGGGACGAACACCGGGGAGCTGTTTTTT
>13|NA|TRBD1|TRBJ1-1|TRBV5-5
CASSRTGSTEAFF
TGTGCCAGCAGCCGGACAGGATCCACTGAAGCTTTCTTT
>15|NA|TRBD1|TRBJ1-6|TRBV9
CASSVGGQGNSPLHF
TGTGCCAGCAGCGTAGGAGGACAGGGAAATTCACCCCTCCACTTT
>14|NA|TRBD2|TRBJ2-4|TRBV5-8
CASSPLAGRNIQYF
TGTGCCAGCAGCCCACTAGCGGGACGAAACATTCAGTACTTC
>13|NA|NA|TRBJ1-1|TRBV29-1
CSFSLEANTEAFF
TGCAGCTTCTCCCTGGAGGCTAACACTGAAGCTTTCTTT
>13|NA|NA|TRBJ1-1|TRBV6-2/TRBV6-3
CASSWPQNTEAFF
TGTGCCAGCAGTTGGCCCCAGAACACTGAAGCTTTCTTT
>13|once|NA|TRBJ1-1|TRBV12-3/TRBV12-4
CASSTAENTEAFF
TGTGCCAGCAGTACAGCGGAGAACACTGAAGCTTTCTTT
>15|NA|TRBD2|TRBJ2-1|TRBV9
CASSVGSSGSNEQFF
TGTGCCAGCAGCGTAGGCTCTAGCGGGAGCAATGAGCAGTTCTTC
>13|few|NA|TRBJ1-1|TRBV25-1
CASSETSGTEAFF
TGTGCCAGCAGTGAAACTTCGGGAACTGAAGCTTTCTTT
>14|NA|NA|TRBJ2-7|TRBV7-6
CASSSSFQGHEQYF
TGTGCCAGCAGCTCAAGCTTTCAGGGGCACGAGCAGTACTTC
>14|few|TRBD1|TRBJ1-4|TRBV7-2
CASSFLGTDEKLFF
TGTGCCAGCAGCTTTCTCGGGACAGACGAAAAACTGTTTTTT
>14|few|TRBD1|TRBJ2-2|TRBV5-1
CASSFGTGTGELFF
TGCGCCAGCAGCTTCGGGACAGGGACCGGGGAGCTGTTTTTT
>13|NA|NA|TRBJ1-2|TRBV6-5
CASSRRGAYGYTF
TGTGCCAGCAGCCGCCGGGGGGCCTATGGCTACACCTTC
>14|NA|TRBD2|TRBJ2-1|TRBV5-1
CASREGLEGNEQFF
TGCGCCAGCAGGGAGGGACTAGAGGGCAATGAGCAGTTCTTC
>14|NA|NA|TRBJ1-6|TRBV5-4
CASSLDSREGPLHF
TGTGCCAGCAGCTTGGATTCACGGGAAGGCCCCCTCCACTTT
>14|NA|NA|TRBJ2-2|TRBV5-1
CASSLRGNTGELFF
TGCGCCAGCAGCTTGCGAGGGAACACCGGGGAGCTGTTTTTT
>11|once|NA|TRBJ1-1|TRBV20-1
CSAPGSTEAFF
TGCAGTGCTCCAGGGTCCACTGAAGCTTTCTTT
>13|few|TRBD1|TRBJ1-3|TRBV19
CASSMAGTDTIYF
TGTGCCAGTAGTATGGCAGGGACAGACACCATATATTTT
>18|few|TRBD2|TRBJ2-5|TRBV13
CASSLGRSGGGSVETQYF
TGTGCCAGCAGCTTAGGCCGCAGCGGCGGGGGGTCTGTGGAGACCCAGTACTTC
>14|once|TRBD1|TRBJ2-7|TRBV7-6
CASSLQQGSYEQYF
TGTGCCAGCAGCCTACAACAGGGGTCCTACGAGCAGTACTTC
>17|once|TRBD1|TRBJ2-7|TRBV3-1/TRBV3-2
CASSQDRGQAAGYEQYF
TGTGCCAGCAGCCAAGACCGCGGACAGGCCGCCGGCTACGAGCAGTACTTC
>16|NA|TRBD1|TRBJ1-5|TRBV18
CASSSSTGNSNQPQHF
TGTGCCAGCTCATCCTCGACAGGGAATAGCAATCAGCCCCAGCATTTT